Sequencing of this T cell receptor beta chain was carried out in a study of early T cells in non-severe SARS-CoV-2 infection. Trimming cost V 4 bases and J 4 bases; bases outside gene matches: 4. This CDR3 is built from 14 residues. Germline V gene sequence: CDR1 KGHDR, CDR2 SFDVKD. The table lists this clonotype with many counts. One entry per CDR3 protein results from TCRdb running MiXCR on the 5' RACE reads. Found here are 35,000 to 45,000 distinct CDR3 sequences, approximately 5.3% of them singletons; the top ten hold just under 30%. The sample was whole blood. The chain has TRBV24-1 and TRBJ2-3, with 7 bases fitting TRBD2. This clonotype originated in an adult who was a healthcare worker with PCR-confirmed SARS-CoV-2 infection or an uninfected control (not recorded which). Here the CDR3 DNA reads TGTGCCACCAGTGACGTCGCGGGGGCAGATACGCAGTATTTT. Protein sequence: CATSDVAGADTQYF.